This TCR beta chain was profiled in a study of shared clonotypes between healthy human individuals (dated by TCRdb to about 2020). In terms of the full investigation: Three men and a couple of women, aged 18 to 49 years, made up the cohort. For each donor, CD4 naive and CD4 memory were each run on three plates, CD8 naive on two plates, and CD8 memory on one plate. To estimate repertoire size and how much clonotypes are shared between individuals, the study performed deep sequencing of blood TCR repertoires from a handful of healthy adults. Libraries were prepared and TCR repertoires were sequenced by different laboratories using diverse techniques, in order to increase sequencing depth and limit assay-specific biases. Between about 0.94 and 8.9 billion PBMCs per donor were obtained by leukapheresis. The full study reports these points: When several donors were compared, the shared fraction of clonotypes was about 5.4% for naive CD4, approximately 3.3% for naive CD8, 2% to 2.5% for memory CD4, and 0.3% to 0.5% for memory CD8. Higher generation probabilities were observed for clonotypes shared by all four sorted-subset donors than for non-shared clonotypes. Pairwise subsampling led to the expectation that sequencing depth would affect the degree of clonotype sharing among donors. Naive subsets generally had larger estimated clonotype richness than memory subsets did. Because the study included only a small number of donors, the genetic and exposure-history diversity represented was limited. Sampling was limited to blood, and TCR repertoires in tissue likely differ from TCR repertoires in blood. Even with the large sequencing depth, rarefaction of the sorted-subset datasets indicated that sequencing was incomplete.

Using the deep immunoSEQ assay, multiplex PCR amplified TCR CDR3 regions from genomic DNA. Genomic DNA extracted from each cell subset was distributed evenly over all wells of several immunoSEQ 96-well plates, and each plate served as one replicate. Each replicate PCR for sorted subsets received roughly 200 ng genomic DNA, equal to about 30,000 T cell genomes. Purified libraries were measured with a Qubit 3.0 fluorometer, size-checked on a Bioanalyzer 2100, and measured again with the KAPA Library Quantification kit. A separate single-read 150-cycle Illumina NextSeq 550 flow cell was used to sequence each immunoSEQ 96-well plate. The original methods were these. Because only junctional sequences without quality scores were contained in the immunoSEQ output, filtering matching that applied to full-length reads could not be performed. To assign V/J genes and CDR3, sequences were annotated against IMGT germline references using PyIR, a Python wrapper for IgBLAST v1.9. Reads with weak V/J assignments (E-value above 1e-6), missing CDR3, stop codons, out-of-frame junctions, or ambiguous translated residues were removed. V3J clonotypes were defined as sequences sharing an identical inferred V gene, J gene, and CDR3 amino acid sequence. Percentage overlap between repertoires was calculated by dividing the number of shared unique clonotypes by the size of the smaller repertoire. Richness of each repertoire was evaluated using RTK rarefaction, the Chao1 estimator, and Recon v2.1 estimates of unobserved clonotypes. Generation probabilities for all TCRbeta clonotypes obtained by the gDNA method from a few donors were computed using OLGA. This is the immuneACCESS table as TCRdb keeps it, with only in-frame sequences that have V and J called. A part of the clones is gone; compared with another copy, unresolved V genes explain less than half, and the rest is unexplained. Clone size and the V and J calls come from that table; the DNA yielded D and trimming. The sample profile shows some 1,900,000 clones; about 95% of them were found once. Less than 1.5% of the sample is in the top ten clones.

CD8 naive samples consisted of CD45RO-negative cells that were positively selected for CCR7, yielding a CD45RA+CCR7+ population without TemRA cells. Healthy HIV-negative adults with no recently reported acute infections or vaccinations were included as donors. Every donor was a Caucasian adult living in Nashville, Tennessee, USA. Blood was obtained by leukapheresis, after which PBMCs were separated by Ficoll-Histopaque density gradient centrifugation and cryopreserved in liquid nitrogen vapor phase. Analytical flow cytometry was used to check the purity and quantity of every magnetically sorted T cell population. From each sorted fraction, genomic DNA was isolated and quantified by UV absorbance on a Nanodrop 2000c. Concerning this clone itself: Its antigen remains undetermined. Qualities for individual bases were not recorded, and no much larger clone is one base off.

The sequenced material came from naive CD8+ T cells sorted from blood. The cell subset or site label on this specimen signifies: CD45RA+CCR7+. The TCR sequence derives from a man between 18 and 29 years old in good health.

The CDR3 reads as follows: CASSLLAGRNQETQYF. The DNA sequence follows: TGTGCCAGCAGTTTGCTAGCGGGAAGGAATCAAGAGACCCAGTACTTC. The rearranged chain carries TRBV27 and TRBJ2-5, with 9 middle bases fitting TRBD2. Spanning cysteine to phenylalanine, the CDR3 consists of 16 amino acids. The CDR3 DNA has 48 bases and is translated from base 1. The junction shows trimming of 3 bases on V and 2 bases on J, and the gene matches do not reach 7 bases of it. As encoded in the germline V gene (reference sequence), CDR1 is MNHEY while CDR2 is SMNVEV.